This TCR beta chain was sequenced in a study of regulatory T cells in long-lasting Graves disease (dated by TCRdb to 2020 to 2022). With regard to the full study: Persistent Graves' disease meant more than 5 years of antithyroid drug treatment with TSH receptor autoantibodies that stayed positive. This study used TCR sequencing and RNA sequencing of peripheral blood to compare persistent Graves' disease patients against newly diagnosed Graves' disease patients. The study was conducted in China and was registered as a clinical trial. A total of about 35 samples underwent TCR sequencing, from roughly 13 patients with persistent Graves' disease and some 20 patients with newly diagnosed Graves' disease. Antithyroid drugs had been taken for 8.5 to 11 years on average by persistent Graves' disease patients in the clinical cohort. Overall study outcomes, separate from this receptor: The authors acknowledged the small sample size as a limitation that may reduce accuracy. Persistent disease showed preferential use of TRBV28, TRBJ1-2 and TRBJ2-5, whereas newly diagnosed disease favored TRBV20-1 and TRBJ2-1. Only the TCR beta chain was sequenced and analyzed. Peripheral blood alone was examined, since thyroid tissue, which constituted the primary lesion, could not be accessed. Lower TCR Shannon entropy and fewer highly expanded clones were observed in persistent Graves' disease patients than in newly diagnosed patients, which suggested clonal expansion. Patients with persistent disease shared more public clonotypes (fewer than 3,000) than newly diagnosed patients did (approximately 970).

The intended sense of this specimen's time point label: persistent/refractory GD, antithyroid drugs over 5 years with positive TRAb. For both TCR sequencing and RNA sequencing, RNA was extracted from PBMCs in TRIzol. The diagnosis of Graves' disease followed American Thyroid Association guidelines. The patients came from an endocrinology department in Xi'an, China. From each patient, around 9.3 milliliters of peripheral blood was collected into an EDTA anticoagulant tube. Ficoll Paque Plus density gradient separation was used to isolate PBMCs, and no further T cell sorting was done. RNA quality was checked with an Agilent 2100 Bioanalyzer and agarose gel, and concentration with a NanoDrop 2000. This clonotype has a count of ten or more. What antigen it recognizes has not been identified. No base quality information exists; no much larger clone differs at one position. V is shortened by 5 bases, J by 2 bases, and the region joining them spans 13 bases. The CDR3 sequence holds 15 residues, the cysteine and phenylalanine included. Only the CDR3 portion is preserved as DNA: 45 bases, with reading frame beginning at the first base.

Receptors were amplified or captured by multiplex PCR. The run used an Illumina HiSeq 4000. CDR3 regions were amplified by Arm-PCR with iRepertoire HTBI primers to construct TCR beta libraries. Before sequencing, the PCR products went through gel purification. In the paper's pipeline: Gene usage analysis of CDR3 amino acid clonotypes relied on the roughly 64 TRBV and 13 to 15 TRBJ segments identified across samples. COPE and FqMerger were used to merge the filtered high-quality paired reads into contigs. BLAST was used to align contigs to IMGT TRBV, TRBD and TRBJ reference genes, with CDR3 defined following IMGT. Any clonotype with a frequency above 0.1% was counted as a highly expanded clone. Shannon entropy served as the measure of repertoire diversity, while the Gini coefficient captured V-J evenness. A clonotype was considered public if more than one individual shared it. TCRdb ran its own pipeline on the public reads, namely fastp trimming at Q25 and MiXCR clone calling, and kept in-frame beta chains. For every CDR3 protein sequence, its rows merge into one entry that carries the most common genes and DNA. The authors' filters were not applied to this entry. Recorded for this sample are 500,000 to 700,000 distinct CDR3 sequences; approximately 31% of them occurred a single time. The ten most abundant clones make up 35% to 55% of the sample.

This clonotype was sampled from a female donor with Graves disease. This specimen consisted of peripheral blood mononuclear cells (PBMCs), obtained when the disease was refractory, from a patient treated with antithyroid drugs. The sequence joins TRBV12-3 or TRBV12-4 to TRBJ1-5, with TRBD1 perhaps the D gene, on 5 matching bases. CDR3 loop: CASSLGPSGNQPQHF. The bases are TGTGCCAGCAGTCTGGGACCCTCGGGCAATCAGCCCCAGCATTTT.